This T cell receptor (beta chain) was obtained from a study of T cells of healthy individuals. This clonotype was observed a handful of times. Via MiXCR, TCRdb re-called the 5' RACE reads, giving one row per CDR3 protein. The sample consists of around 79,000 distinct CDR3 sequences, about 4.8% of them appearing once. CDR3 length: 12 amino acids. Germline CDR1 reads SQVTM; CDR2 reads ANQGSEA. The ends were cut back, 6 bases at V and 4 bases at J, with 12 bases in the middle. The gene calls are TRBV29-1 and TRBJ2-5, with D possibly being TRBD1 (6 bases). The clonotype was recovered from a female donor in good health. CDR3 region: CSVATGVETQYF. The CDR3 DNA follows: TGCAGCGTAGCGACAGGAGTAGAGACCCAGTACTTC.